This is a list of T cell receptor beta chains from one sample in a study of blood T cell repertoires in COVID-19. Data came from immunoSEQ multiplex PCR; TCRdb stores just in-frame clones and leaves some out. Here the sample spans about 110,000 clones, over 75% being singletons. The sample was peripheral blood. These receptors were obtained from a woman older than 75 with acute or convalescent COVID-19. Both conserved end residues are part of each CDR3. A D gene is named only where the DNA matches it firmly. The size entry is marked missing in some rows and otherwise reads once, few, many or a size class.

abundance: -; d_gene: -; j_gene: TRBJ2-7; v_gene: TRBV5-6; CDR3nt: TGTGCCAGCAGCCCCGGGGTAGGGTCCCACTACGAGCAGTACTTC; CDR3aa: CASSPGVGSHYEQYF
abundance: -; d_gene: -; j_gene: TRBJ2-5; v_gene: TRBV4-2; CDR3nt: TGTGCCAGCAGCCAAGAGGACACCCCAGAGACCCAGTACTTC; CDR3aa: CASSQEDTPETQYF
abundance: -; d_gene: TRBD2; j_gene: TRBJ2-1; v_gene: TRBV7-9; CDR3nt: TGTGCCAGCAGCTTAGCTAGCGGGGGTCATTACAATGAGCAGTTCTTC; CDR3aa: CASSLASGGHYNEQFF
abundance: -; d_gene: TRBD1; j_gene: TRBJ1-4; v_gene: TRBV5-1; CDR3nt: TGCGCCAGCAGCGCCGCCGGGACAGGGGTAGGGGGTAATGAAAAACTGTTTTTT; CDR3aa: CASSAAGTGVGGNEKLFF
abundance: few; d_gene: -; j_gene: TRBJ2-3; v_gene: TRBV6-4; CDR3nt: TGTGCCAGCAGCCCAGGTTCCATCGATACGCAGTATTTT; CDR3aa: CASSPGSIDTQYF
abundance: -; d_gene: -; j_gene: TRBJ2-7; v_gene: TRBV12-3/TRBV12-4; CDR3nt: TGTGCCAGCAGCCTTCGACAGAACTACGAGCAGTACTTC; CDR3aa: CASSLRQNYEQYF
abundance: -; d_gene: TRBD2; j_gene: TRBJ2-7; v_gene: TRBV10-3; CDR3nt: TGTGCCATCAGTGAGACTTTAGCGGGCTCCTACGAGCAGTACTTC; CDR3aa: CAISETLAGSYEQYF
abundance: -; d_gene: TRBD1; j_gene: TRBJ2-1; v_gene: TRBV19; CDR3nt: TGTGCCAGTAGTATGACAGGGAATGAGCAGTTCTTC; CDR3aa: CASSMTGNEQFF
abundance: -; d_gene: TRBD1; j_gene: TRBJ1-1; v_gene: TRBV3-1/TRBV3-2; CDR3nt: TGTGCCAGCAGCCCGGGACAGATGAACACTGAAGCTTTCTTT; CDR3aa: CASSPGQMNTEAFF
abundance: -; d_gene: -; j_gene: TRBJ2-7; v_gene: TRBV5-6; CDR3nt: TGTGCCAGCAGCTTAGGCACGGAATTTGGGGCGAACTACGAGCAGTACTTC; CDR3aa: CASSLGTEFGANYEQYF
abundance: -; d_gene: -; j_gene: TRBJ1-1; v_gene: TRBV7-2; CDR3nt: TGTGCCAGCAGCACCCGGTGGAGGGGCCTGAACACTGAAGCTTTCTTT; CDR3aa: CASSTRWRGLNTEAFF
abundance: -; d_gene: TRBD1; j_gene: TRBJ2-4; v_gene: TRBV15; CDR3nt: TGTGCCACCAGCAGCCGGACAGGGGTGTTTTCCAAAAACATTCAGTACTTC; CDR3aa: CATSSRTGVFSKNIQYF
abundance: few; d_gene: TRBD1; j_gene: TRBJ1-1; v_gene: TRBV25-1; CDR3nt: TGTGCCAGCAGTTGGGGACAGGGGGTGAACACTGAAGCTTTCTTT; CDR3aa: CASSWGQGVNTEAFF
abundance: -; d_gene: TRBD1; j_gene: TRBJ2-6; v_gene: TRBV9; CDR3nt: TGTGCCAGCAACAGGGGGCTAATTTCTGGGGCCAACGTCCTGACTTTC; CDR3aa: CASNRGLISGANVLTF